This note documents a single T cell receptor beta chain sequence. No antigen is known for it. The PCR had 60 Vbeta and 13 Jbeta primers. Assay used: immunoSEQ multiplex PCR; TCRdb lists only in-frame clones, some missing. The table lists roughly 92,000 clones, 80% of them singletons. V dropped 4 bases and J dropped 5 bases, with 12 bases sitting between them. Per germline, CDR1 MNHEY and CDR2 SVGAGI. The CDR3 has 14 residues. This sample was included in a study of cytomegalovirus exposure and HLA in healthy donors. Whole-study findings and limits: Cytomegalovirus-associated status was assigned to 164 TCR beta chains. In an earlier analysis, about 90% or about 30%: the productive usage of most TCR beta V segments. Later on, a genetic analysis was performed. It linked a missense variant in DCLRE1C with V- and J-gene trimming of TCR beta.

The sequencing sample was made of PBMCs. The chain employs TRBV6-5 and TRBJ2-1; D may be TRBD2 (5 bases). This TCR came from a man in his forties or fifties in good health and CMV-seropositive. The CDR3: CASSLRTGDNEQFF. In nucleotides, the CDR3 is TGTGCCAGCAGTTTACGGACTGGCGACAATGAGCAGTTCTTC.